This TCR beta chain was sequenced in a study of blood T cell repertoires in COVID-19 (dated by TCRdb to the early 2020s). Regarding the study in general: Collaborator samples came from the United States, Italy and Spain and covered acute and convalescent phases of COVID-19. A de-identified subject ID, COVID-19 status, age in years and sex were almost always included in the sample metadata. Where available, HLA class I and class II types were obtained from metadata supplied by the sample provider rather than from assay-based typing. The prospective study material was composed of cDNA or gDNA derived from T cells, B-cell-depleted T cells, or PBMCs. Samples were obtained from the ongoing ImmuneRACE study (first 160 participants) and from about 1,300 subjects provided by 6 global collaborators. The dataset comprised deeply sampled blood TCRbeta repertoires from subjects exposed to, actively infected with, or recovered from COVID-19. The repertoires were released in a freely available public database intended as a resource for research on the immune response to SARS-CoV-2. Overall results and qualifications from the work: The amount of clinical and demographic metadata varied by source and participant and was provided uncurated.

Each collaborating institution followed its own protocols to collect whole blood in K2EDTA tubes. For TCRbeta analysis, collaborators shipped samples in one of three forms: frozen whole blood, isolated PBMCs, or DNA extracted from either of those sample types. Remarks on this clone: Its antigen remains undetermined. One base away there is no much larger clone; base qualities are not given.

The immunoSEQ Assay, a bias-controlled multiplex PCR, was used to amplify TCRbeta CDR3 regions from genomic DNA. The authors processed their data as follows. Nucleated cell counts per sample were estimated from amplification of reference gene primers within the assay. Sequence reads were collapsed and filtered to measure the absolute abundance of every unique TCRbeta CDR3 rearrangement. For each sample, productive Simpson clonality was calculated as the square root of Simpson's diversity index across productive rearrangements. TCRdb retrieved this table from immuneACCESS and kept in-frame rearrangements only. Not all clones are present; in checked studies, unresolved V genes account for under half, and no reason is known for the remainder. The DNA gave D and trimming, while V, J and clone size come from that table. The sample table records about 160,000 clones; roughly 85% of these occur just once. The ten most abundant clones make up under 12% of the sample.

V lost 3 bases and J lost 8 bases; the stretch between them is 7 bases long. CDR1 MGHRA and CDR2 YSYEKL were looked up in the germline V gene. Its CDR3 holds 11 amino acids, cysteine through phenylalanine. Only the CDR3 DNA stays, 33 bases, in frame from base 1. The rearranged chain carries TRBV4-1 and TRBJ1-2; no confident D gene assignment can be made. This clonotype was obtained from a woman aged 80 or over with active or convalescent COVID-19. The sequencing input was peripheral blood. The CDR3 region: CASSHSGGYTF. The sequence in DNA is TGCGCCAGCAGCCATTCGGGAGGCTACACCTTC.